This TCR beta chain was captured by sequencing in a study of blood T cell repertoires in COVID-19. Study at large: Sample material is recorded as cDNA or gDNA derived from T cells, B-cell-depleted T cells, or PBMCs.

Repertoires were generated with immunoSEQ multiplex PCR, while TCRdb's copy carries only in-frame clones and drops some. The sample shows under 450,000 clones, about 89% of them seen only once. Trimming removed 6 bases from V and 5 bases from J; junction bases left unmatched: 5. In germline, CDR1 is SEHNR, CDR2 FQNEAQ (reference sequence). CDR3 size: 13 residues. The rearrangement joins TRBV7-9 to TRBJ2-5, with TRBD1 identical over 8 bases. This TCR derives from a woman in her thirties or forties who had been exposed to COVID-19. The sequenced sample was PBMCs or T cells enriched from blood (not recorded which). CDR3 sequence: CASSQGARETQYF. CDR3 sequence (DNA): TGTGCCAGCAGTCAGGGGGCGCGGGAGACCCAGTACTTC. Filled out from reference TRBV7-9 and TRBJ2-5, the complete variable domain reads DTGVSQNPRHKITKRGQNVTFRCDPISEHNRLYWYRQTLGQGPEFLTYFQNEAQLEKSRLLSDRFSAERPKGSFSTLEIQRTEQGDSAMYLCASSQGARETQYFGPGTRLLVL.